These T cell receptor beta chains were read from a single sample in a study of cytomegalovirus exposure and HLA in healthy donors. The assay was immunoSEQ multiplex PCR, and TCRdb's table has in-frame clones only and misses some. The sample has about 190,000 clones; roughly 77% are singletons. The sequencing input was PBMCs. Receptor source: a man aged 40-49 years in good health and CMV-seropositive. CDR3s include the opening cysteine and the closing phenylalanine or tryptophan. A D gene is named only where the DNA matches it firmly. Part of the rows lack a size; the others show once, few, many or a class for expanded clones.

>-|TRBJ2-1|TRBV6-5|few
TGTGCCAGCAGATCCAGCTACAATGAGCAGTTCTTC
CASRSSYNEQFF
>-|TRBJ1-2|TRBV6-1|-
TGTGCCAGCAGTGAAGGGTGGAGCTCTAACTATGGCTACACCTTC
CASSEGWSSNYGYTF
>TRBD2|TRBJ2-1|TRBV11-1|-
TGTGCCAGCAGCCAAACTAGCGGGGGGAACTACAATGAGCAGTTCTTC
CASSQTSGGNYNEQFF
>-|TRBJ2-3|TRBV6-6|-
TGTGCCAGCTCAGCGTACCGGGACTGTGAACAGTATTTT
CASSAYRDCEQYF
>TRBD1|TRBJ2-2|TRBV29-1|-
TGCAGCGTTAGACCGGGACAGGGCAGGGTCGGGGAGCTGTTTTTT
CSVRPGQGRVGELFF
>TRBD2|TRBJ2-3|TRBV7-9|-
TGTGCCAGCAGCTCCGGGACTACAAGCACAGATACGCAGTATTTT
CASSSGTTSTDTQYF
>TRBD1|TRBJ2-2|TRBV7-3|-
TGTGCCAGCAGCTTAGTGGGACAGGCCTTGGACACCGGGGAGCTGTTTTTT
CASSLVGQALDTGELFF
>-|TRBJ2-7|TRBV5-6|-
TGTGCCAGCAGCTTGGACCGGGACTGGGCCTTTCACGAGCAGTACTTC
CASSLDRDWAFHEQYF
>-|TRBJ2-5|TRBV7-6|-
TGTGCCAGCAGCTTATCCCTCCAAGAGACCCAGTACTTC
CASSLSLQETQYF
>TRBD1|TRBJ2-5|TRBV27|-
TGTGCCAGCAGTTCGTGGACAGGGTTGGGAGAGACCCAGTACTTC
CASSSWTGLGETQYF
>TRBD2|TRBJ2-1|TRBV27|-
TGTGCCAGCAGTACGGGAAGCGGGAGGGGTTACAATGAGCAGTTCTTC
CASSTGSGRGYNEQFF
>-|TRBJ1-5|TRBV11-2|-
TGTGCCAGCAGCTTAGGGGAGGACCAGCCCCAGCATTTT
CASSLGEDQPQHF
>-|TRBJ1-2|TRBV5-1|-
TGCGCCAGCAGTATGGATTACAGGGATCCCTATGGCTACACCTTC
CASSMDYRDPYGYTF
>-|TRBJ2-3|TRBV6-5|-
TGTGCCAGCAGTACACTAGGTTTAGATACGCAGTATTTT
CASSTLGLDTQYF
>TRBD1|TRBJ1-1|TRBV29-1|-
TGCAGCGTTGAAGATTGGACAGGGGCCACTGAAGCTTTCTTT
CSVEDWTGATEAFF
>-|TRBJ1-3|TRBV21-1|few
TGTGCCAGCAGCAAAGGACAGATCTCTGGAAACACCATATATTTT
CASSKGQISGNTIYF
>TRBD1|TRBJ1-1|TRBV7-8|-
TGTGCCAGCAGCCTAACAGGGGACACTGAAGCTTTCTTT
CASSLTGDTEAFF
>TRBD2|TRBJ2-3|TRBV5-6|-
TGTGCCAGCAGCTCGAACCTAGCGGCAGGCACAGATACGCAGTATTTT
CASSSNLAAGTDTQYF
>-|TRBJ2-3|TRBV5-1|-
TGCGCCAGCGGCCCCTGGTTCGATTTTACGCAGTATTTT
CASGPWFDFTQYF
>-|TRBJ2-7|TRBV4-1|-
TGCGCCAGCAGCCAAGGGGCGGGGGACAACTACGAGCAGTACTTC
CASSQGAGDNYEQYF
>-|TRBJ1-6|TRBV6-1|-
TGTGCCAGCAGTGAACAGGGGACGGGAGCGGGAAATTCACCCCTCCACTTT
CASSEQGTGAGNSPLHF
>-|TRBJ2-7|TRBV6-1|-
TGTGCCAGCAGTGAAGGTCTAGCCCACGAGCAGTACTTC
CASSEGLAHEQYF
>-|TRBJ2-7|TRBV19|-
TGTGCCAGTAGTTACCGGGACGGGAGCTACGAGCAGTACTTC
CASSYRDGSYEQYF